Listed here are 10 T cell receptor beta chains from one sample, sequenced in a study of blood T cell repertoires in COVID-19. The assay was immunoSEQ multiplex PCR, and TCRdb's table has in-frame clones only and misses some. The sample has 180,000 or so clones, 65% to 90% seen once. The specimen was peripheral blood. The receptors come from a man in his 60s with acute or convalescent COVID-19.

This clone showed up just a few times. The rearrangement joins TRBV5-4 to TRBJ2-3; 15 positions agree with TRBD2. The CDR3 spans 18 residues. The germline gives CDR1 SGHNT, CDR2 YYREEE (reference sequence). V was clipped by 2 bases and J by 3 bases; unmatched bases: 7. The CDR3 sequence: CASSFPGLAGGRTDTQYF. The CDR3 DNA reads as TGTGCCAGCAGCTTTCCGGGACTAGCGGGAGGTCGGACAGATACGCAGTATTTT. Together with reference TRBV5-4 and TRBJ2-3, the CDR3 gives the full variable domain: ETGVTQSPTHLIKTRGQQVTLRCSSQSGHNTVSWYQQALGQGPQFIFQYYREEENGRGNFPPRFSGLQFPNYSSELNVNALELDDSALYLCASSFPGLAGGRTDTQYFGPGTRLTVL.

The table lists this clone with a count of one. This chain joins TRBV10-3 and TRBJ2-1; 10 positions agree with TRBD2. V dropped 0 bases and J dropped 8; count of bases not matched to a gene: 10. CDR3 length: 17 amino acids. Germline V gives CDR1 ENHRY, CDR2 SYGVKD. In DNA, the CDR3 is TGTGCCATCAGTGAGTCTCTCGCTAGCGGGAGAACGGATGAGCAGTTCTTC. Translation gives CAISESLASGRTDEQFF.

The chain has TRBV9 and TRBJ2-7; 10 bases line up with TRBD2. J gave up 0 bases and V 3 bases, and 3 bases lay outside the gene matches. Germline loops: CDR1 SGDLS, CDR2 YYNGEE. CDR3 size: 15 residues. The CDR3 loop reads CASSAGTSASYEQYF. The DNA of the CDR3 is TGTGCCAGCAGCGCCGGGACTAGCGCCTCCTACGAGCAGTACTTC. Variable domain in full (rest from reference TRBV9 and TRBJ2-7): DSGVTQTPKHLITATGQRVTLRCSPRSGDLSVYWYQQSLDQGLQFLIQYYNGEERAKGNILERFSAQQFPDLHSELNLSSLELGDSALYFCASSAGTSASYEQYFGPGTRLTVT.

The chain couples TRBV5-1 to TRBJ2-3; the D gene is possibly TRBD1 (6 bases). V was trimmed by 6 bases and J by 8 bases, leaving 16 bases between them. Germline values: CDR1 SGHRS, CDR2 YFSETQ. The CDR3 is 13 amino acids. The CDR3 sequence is CASNRETGGTQYF. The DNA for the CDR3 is TGCGCCAGCAATAGGGAGACAGGAGGTACGCAGTATTTT. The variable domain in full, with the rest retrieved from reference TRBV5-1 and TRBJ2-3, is KAGVTQTPRYLIKTRGQQVTLSCSPISGHRSVSWYQQTPGQGLQFLFEYFSETQRNKGNFPGRFSGRQFSNSRSEMNVSTLELGDSALYLCASNRETGGTQYFGPGTRLTVL.

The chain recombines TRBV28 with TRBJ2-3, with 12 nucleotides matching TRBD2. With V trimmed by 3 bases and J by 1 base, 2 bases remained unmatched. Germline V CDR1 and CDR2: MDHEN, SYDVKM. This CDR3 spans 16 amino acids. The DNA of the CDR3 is TGTGCCAGCAGTTTTCTAGCGGGAGGGGGCACAGATACGCAGTATTTT. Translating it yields CASSFLAGGGTDTQYF. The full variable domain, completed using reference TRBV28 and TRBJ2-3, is DVKVTQSSRYLVKRTGEKVFLECVQDMDHENMFWYRQDPGLGLRLIYFSYDVKMKEKGDIPEGYSVSREKKERFSLILESASTNQTSMYLCASSFLAGGGTDTQYFGPGTRLTVL.

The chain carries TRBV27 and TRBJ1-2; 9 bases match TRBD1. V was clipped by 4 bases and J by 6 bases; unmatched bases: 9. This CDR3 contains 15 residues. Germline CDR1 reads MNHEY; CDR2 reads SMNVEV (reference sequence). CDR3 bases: TGTGCCAGCAGTTCGCAACAGGGGGCGCCTAATGGCTACACCTTC. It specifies CASSSQQGAPNGYTF.

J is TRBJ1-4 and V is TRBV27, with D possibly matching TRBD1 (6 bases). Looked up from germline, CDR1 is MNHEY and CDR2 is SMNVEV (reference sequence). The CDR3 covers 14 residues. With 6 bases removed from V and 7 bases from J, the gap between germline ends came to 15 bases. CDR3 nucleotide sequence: TGTGCCAGCAGAATGGTGGCAGGGGTTGAAAAACTGTTTTTT. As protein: CASRMVAGVEKLFF.

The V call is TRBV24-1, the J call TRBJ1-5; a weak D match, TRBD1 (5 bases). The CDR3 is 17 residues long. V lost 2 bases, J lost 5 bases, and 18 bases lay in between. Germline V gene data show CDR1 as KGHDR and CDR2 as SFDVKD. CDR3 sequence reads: CATSDSRVGGFDQPQHF. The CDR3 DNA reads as TGTGCCACCAGTGATTCGAGGGTCGGGGGTTTCGATCAGCCCCAGCATTTT.

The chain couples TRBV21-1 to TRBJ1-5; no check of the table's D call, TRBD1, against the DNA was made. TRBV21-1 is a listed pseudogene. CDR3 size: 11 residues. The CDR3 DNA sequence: TGTGCCAGGACAGACAATCAGCCCCAGCATTTT. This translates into CARTDNQPQHF.

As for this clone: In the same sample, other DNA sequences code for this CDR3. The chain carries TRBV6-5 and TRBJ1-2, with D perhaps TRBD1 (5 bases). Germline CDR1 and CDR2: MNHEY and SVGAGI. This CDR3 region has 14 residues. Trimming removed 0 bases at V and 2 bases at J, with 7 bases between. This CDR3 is CASSYSQGNYGYTF. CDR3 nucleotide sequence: TGTGCCAGCAGTTACTCTCAGGGAAACTATGGCTACACCTTC.